A single sample is the source of the 4 T cell receptor beta chains below, sequenced in a study of tumor-infiltrating lymphocytes in primary liver carcinoma. Synthesis of TCR beta cDNA was carried out from 500 ng total RNA with a constant-region primer. For TCR beta, libraries were produced by three nested multiplex PCR rounds using slightly modified ARM-PCR. Forward primers for TRBV1-TRBV30 and a C-beta reverse primer served the first two PCR rounds, at approximately 10 cycles each. TCRdb re-called the multiplex PCR reads with MiXCR, one entry per CDR3 protein. The data show roughly 86,000 distinct CDR3 sequences, with roughly 70% seen just once and around 25% held by the top ten. Starting material for RNA and DNA co-extraction consisted of about 17-30 mg of unsorted bulk tissue. Sequencing was carried out using tumor-adjacent normal liver tissue. The receptor set was obtained from a man in his forties or fifties with primary liver carcinoma and hepatitis B virus infection.

Ten or more counts support this clonotype. Here the CDR3 reads CASSLFGAGEETQYF. The CDR3 DNA sequence: TGTGCCAGCAGCCTCTTTGGGGCCGGAGAAGAGACCCAGTACTTC. The V call is TRBV5-6, the J call TRBJ2-5, with D possibly being TRBD1 (5 bases). With 4 bases removed from V and 3 bases from J, the gap between germline ends came to 16 bases. CDR1 is SGHDT, CDR2 YYEEEE, per germline. This CDR3 region has 15 residues.

Concerning this clonotype: One end of the junction does not line up with germline, which may come from a read error. The genes are TRBV11-2 and TRBJ2-3; TRBD2 agrees at 7 bases. The CDR3 consists of 16 residues. Per germline, CDR1 SGHAT and CDR2 FQNNGV. The CDR3 protein is CASGLEGLTWSDTQYF. The CDR3 bases are TGTGCCAGCGGCTTAGAGGGACTAACGTGGTCAGATACGCAGTATTTT.

This clonotype was seen a single time. Sequence at one end of the junction differs from germline and may be a read error. The CDR3 loop reads CASSLDFGTPSSYVQYF. DNA for the CDR3: TGTGCCAGTAGCTTAGACTTCGGGACACCCAGTTCCTACGTGCAGTACTTC. The rearrangement joins TRBV11-2 to TRBJ2-7; D may be TRBD1 (6 bases). The CDR3 covers 17 residues. CDR1 and CDR2 from the germline V gene are SGHAT and FQNNGV.

To note about this clonotype: One end of the junction fails to match germline, which may point to a read error. The chain is built from TRBV4-1 and TRBJ2-1; 7 bases are a match to TRBD2. The CDR3 covers 14 residues. Germline CDR1 and CDR2: MGHRA and YSYEKL. The CDR3 sequence is CASSQGLERGEQSF. The CDR3 coding sequence is TGCGCCAGCAGCCAAGGACTAGAGCGGGGCGAGCAGTCCTTC.